The 18 T cell receptor beta chains listed next were all sequenced from one sample in a study of preoperative IRX-2 immunotherapy in early breast cancer. This table comes from immunoSEQ multiplex PCR, and its TCRdb copy is limited to in-frame clones, with some not included. The sample lists tens of thousands of clones, roughly 86% occurring once. Treatment meaning: preoperative locoregional IRX-2 cytokine immunotherapy. Source: tumor tissue, taken after IRX-2 immunotherapy. Source of these receptors: a human donor with breast cancer.

The chain has TRBV6-8 and TRBJ2-7; D gene unclear. Germline loops: CDR1 MNHGY, CDR2 SAAAGT. V gave up 2 bases and J gave up 4 bases, with 12 bases separating them. This CDR3 has 14 amino acids. The CDR3 reads CASSYRTEDYEQYV. The CDR3 nucleotides are TGTGCCAGCAGTTACCGGACCGAGGATTACGAGCAGTACGTC.

V usage is TRBV6-8 and J usage is TRBJ2-1, with 10 nucleotides matching TRBD1. This CDR3 has 14 amino acids. Germline assignment: CDR1 MNHGY and CDR2 SAAAGT. V shed 6 bases, J shed 8 bases, and the junction held 7 bases outside the gene matches. This CDR3 is CASRGQGRPDEQFF. The DNA for the CDR3 is TGTGCCAGCAGGGGACAGGGGAGACCCGATGAGCAGTTCTTC.

The V and J genes are TRBV5-1 and TRBJ1-2; D ambiguous. Between the trimmed V and J ends, which lost 0 bases and 0 bases, there was a span of 9 bases. The CDR3 is made up of 15 amino acids. Germline V lookup: CDR1 SGHRS, CDR2 YFSETQ. CDR3 bases: TGCGCCAGCAGCTTGGGGCCTGCAGCTAACTATGGCTACACCTTC. Protein: CASSLGPAANYGYTF. The full variable domain, its missing parts supplied by reference TRBV5-1 and TRBJ1-2, is KAGVTQTPRYLIKTRGQQVTLSCSPISGHRSVSWYQQTPGQGLQFLFEYFSETQRNKGNFPGRFSGRQFSNSRSEMNVSTLELGDSALYLCASSLGPAANYGYTFGSGTRLTVV.

The rearrangement uses TRBV11-3 and TRBJ1-4; TRBD1 aligns across 12 bases. Trimming took 5 bases from V and 7 from J; bases not matched to a gene: 8. CDR1 is SGHNT, CDR2 YENEEA, per germline. This CDR3 has 16 residues. CDR3 region: CASSVRDRGQFEKLFF. The CDR3 bases are TGTGCCAGCAGCGTCCGGGACAGGGGGCAATTTGAAAAACTGTTTTTT.

The rearrangement links TRBV6-8 to TRBJ1-1; 8 bases fit TRBD1. Germline V gene sequence: CDR1 MNHGY, CDR2 SAAAGT. With V trimmed by 2 bases and J by 2 bases, 7 bases remained unmatched. This CDR3 has 16 amino acids. The CDR3 DNA follows: TGTGCCAGCAGTTACCACTCAGGGGGCGACAACACTGAAGCTTTCTTT. Residues: CASSYHSGGDNTEAFF.

The rearrangement joins TRBV6-8 to TRBJ1-5, with D tentatively TRBD1 (5 bases). Germline V gene data show CDR1 as MNHGY and CDR2 as SAAAGT. The CDR3 is 14 residues long. With 5 bases removed from V and 7 bases from J, the gap between germline ends came to 15 bases. CDR3 nucleotides: TGTGCCAGCAGTGACCGCAGGGTAGGGCAGCCCCAGCATTTT. It translates to CASSDRRVGQPQHF.

The count of this clone is one. The chain carries TRBV19 and TRBJ1-1; 8 nucleotides match TRBD1. The CDR3 has 14 residues. J gave up 2 bases and V 5 bases, and 4 bases lay outside the gene matches. Germline V gene data show CDR1 as LNHDA and CDR2 as SQIVND (reference sequence). The CDR3 DNA is TGTGCCAGTAGTGCCGACAGGGGTAACACTGAAGCTTTCTTT. Translation gives CASSADRGNTEAFF.

With respect to this clone: Other DNA sequences within the sample encode an identical CDR3. J is TRBJ1-1 and V is TRBV6-8; D is unresolved. This CDR3 has 14 amino acids. The V gene lost 0 bases and the J gene lost 0 bases, with 5 bases spanning the gap. Germline V lookup: CDR1 MNHGY, CDR2 SAAAGT. The CDR3, as DNA: TGTGCCAGCAGTTACTCGGGGTTGAACACTGAAGCTTTCTTT. Translation: CASSYSGLNTEAFF.

The rearrangement uses TRBV25-1 and TRBJ2-3; D not resolved. V was cut by 3 bases and J by 5 bases, with 15 bases left in between. The CDR3 totals 15 residues. Germline V lookup: CDR1 MGHDK, CDR2 SYGVNS. CDR3 loop: CASSDTPLGGDTQYF. In nucleotides, the CDR3 is TGTGCCAGCAGTGATACTCCGCTCGGTGGAGATACGCAGTATTTT. Full variable domain (rest looked up from reference TRBV25-1 and TRBJ2-3): EADIYQTPRYLVIGTGKKITLECSQTMGHDKMYWYQQDPGMELHLIHYSYGVNSTEKGDLSSESTVSRIRTEHFPLTLESARPSHTSQYLCASSDTPLGGDTQYFGPGTRLTVL.

This rearrangement joins TRBV11-3 to TRBJ2-3; D not resolved. V lost 4 bases, J lost 4 bases, and 12 bases lay in between. Germline values: CDR1 SGHNT, CDR2 YENEEA. The CDR3 is made up of 14 amino acids. CDR3 coding DNA: TGTGCCAGCAGCTCCCCTCGGGTAGCAGATACGCAGTATTTT. Amino acid sequence: CASSSPRVADTQYF.

The chain uses TRBV6-8 and TRBJ1-2; D gene unclear. The V end lost 0 bases, the J end lost 5 bases, and 19 bases lay between the germline ends. The length of the CDR3 is 17 residues. Germline V gene lookup returns CDR1 MNHGY and CDR2 SAAAGT. CDR3 DNA: TGTGCCAGCAGTTACTCCTCTAGTTCCACTGGAGAGTATGGCTACACCTTC. This gives the protein CASSYSSSSTGEYGYTF.

The chain links TRBV7-1 to TRBJ1-2; no reliable D call. TRBV7-1 is placed among ORFs of uncertain function. Trimming took off 4 bases at V and 2 bases at J, with 8 bases between the two ends. This CDR3 has 13 amino acids. In DNA, the CDR3 is TGTGCCAGCAGCTTAAGGGAAAACTATGGCTACACCTTC. Its protein is CASSLRENYGYTF.

This chain's CDR3 is CASRDRGLNTEAFF. CDR3 coding DNA: TGTGCCAGCAGGGACAGGGGGCTGAACACTGAAGCTTTCTTT. The chain recombines TRBV6-8 with TRBJ1-1, with TRBD1 identical over 11 bases. Germline V lookup: CDR1 MNHGY, CDR2 SAAAGT. The V gene end was trimmed by 6 bases and the J gene end by 0 bases; junction bases not matched to a gene: 0. The CDR3 contains 14 residues.

J is TRBJ1-2 and V is TRBV19; weak D call: TRBD1 (6 bases). Looked up from germline, CDR1 is LNHDA and CDR2 is SQIVND (reference sequence). V lost 7 bases to trimming and J lost 1 base, with 16 bases between them. This CDR3 is 15 amino acids long. The CDR3 loop reads CASTVAGVFNYGYTF. CDR3 DNA: TGTGCCAGTACCGTAGCAGGGGTCTTTAACTATGGCTACACCTTC.

The chain links TRBV5-1 to TRBJ2-7; 7 nucleotides agree with TRBD1. Germline-derived CDR1 and CDR2 are SGHRS and YFSETQ. The CDR3 has 15 residues. The trim removed 0 bases at V and 0 bases at J, leaving 3 bases unmatched. As DNA, the CDR3 is TGCGCCAGCAGCTTGGGCACAGGGGACTCCTACGAGCAGTACGTC. This codes for CASSLGTGDSYEQYV.

The genes are TRBV7-1 and TRBJ2-3, with 10 bases that match TRBD1. TRBV7-1 is an ORF for which the function is uncertain. This CDR3 has 16 amino acids. V dropped 5 bases and J dropped 4; count of bases not matched to a gene: 9. The CDR3 nucleotides are TGTGCCAGCAGCGCCCGGGACAGGGGTTCGGCAGATACGCAGTATTTT. It specifies CASSARDRGSADTQYF.

The chain recombines TRBV28 with TRBJ1-2; a possible D gene is TRBD1 (5 bases). V gave up 4 bases and J gave up 0 bases, with 12 bases separating them. The length of the CDR3 is 15 residues. CDR1 is MDHEN, CDR2 SYDVKM, per germline. CDR3: CASSSFDRANYGYTF. Here the CDR3 DNA reads TGTGCCAGCAGTTCCTTCGACAGAGCTAACTATGGCTACACCTTC.

The rearrangement uses TRBV5-1 and TRBJ1-3; D is undetermined. There are 15 residues in the CDR3. V was cut by 4 bases and J by 3 bases, with 14 bases left in between. Per the germline V gene, CDR1 is SGHRS and CDR2 is YFSETQ. The CDR3 DNA sequence: TGCGCCAGCAGCCCAGCTTACGGTCGTGGAAACACCATATATTTT. It translates to CASSPAYGRGNTIYF. Full variable domain (rest looked up from reference TRBV5-1 and TRBJ1-3): KAGVTQTPRYLIKTRGQQVTLSCSPISGHRSVSWYQQTPGQGLQFLFEYFSETQRNKGNFPGRFSGRQFSNSRSEMNVSTLELGDSALYLCASSPAYGRGNTIYFGEGSWLTVV.